These 18 T cell receptor beta chains originate from one sample sequenced in a study of blood T cell repertoires in COVID-19 (dated by TCRdb to 2020 to 2022). The library was generated by the immunoSEQ multiplex PCR assay. TCRdb obtained this table from immuneACCESS and retained in-frame rearrangements with V and J assigned. These tables miss some clones; where compared with another copy, unresolved V genes account for less than half of the shortfall, and the remainder is unexplained. Across this sample there are 300,000 to 400,000 clones, with around 87% seen only once. The ten largest account for about 6% of the sample. The sequencing input was peripheral blood. The receptors were gathered from a woman in her forties or fifties with COVID-19, enrolled during active disease.

The V call is TRBV29-1, the J call TRBJ2-2; D unresolved. Trimming stripped 7 bases from V and 1 base from J, with 7 bases between. Germline V gene sequence: CDR1 SQVTM, CDR2 ANQGSEA. This CDR3 is 12 amino acids long. The CDR3 DNA reads TGCAGCGGAACAGAGAACACCGGGGAGCTGTTTTTT. Translated: CSGTENTGELFF.

The chain has TRBV13 and TRBJ2-7; tentatively, D is TRBD1 (6 bases). V was cut by 4 bases and J by 2 bases, with 15 bases left in between. Germline V gene lookup returns CDR1 PRHDT and CDR2 FYEKMQ (reference sequence). This CDR3 region has 15 residues. The CDR3 region is CASSSQGSEPYEQYF. CDR3 DNA: TGTGCCAGCAGCTCCCAGGGGTCAGAACCCTACGAGCAGTACTTC.

This clone was seen a single time. The genes are TRBV24-1 and TRBJ2-3, with D possibly matching TRBD2 (5 bases). The CDR3 has 15 amino acids. V was pared by 6 bases and J by 6 bases, with 18 bases between. The germline V gene encodes CDR1 KGHDR and CDR2 SFDVKD. The CDR3 sequence is CATSKLASSVDTQYF. As DNA, the CDR3 is TGTGCCACCAGTAAATTAGCGTCGAGTGTGGATACGCAGTATTTT.

This chain uses TRBV6-5 with TRBJ1-5; perhaps TRBD1 as D (5 bases). The V gene's germline CDR1 is MNHEY and CDR2 SVGAGI. V dropped 7 bases and J dropped 3 bases, with 13 bases sitting between them. This CDR3 comprises 14 residues. CDR3 residues: CASMSRVNNQPQHF. For the CDR3, the DNA is TGTGCCAGCATGAGCAGGGTTAACAATCAGCCCCAGCATTTT.

The rearrangement links TRBV30 to TRBJ1-5; TRBD1 might be the D (5 bases). V was shortened by 3 bases and J by 0 bases, with 12 bases between the two germline ends. This CDR3 is 15 amino acids long. Germline CDR1 and CDR2: GTSNPN and SVGIG (reference sequence). Here the CDR3 DNA reads TGTGCCTGGAGCAGACAGACGAATAGCAATCAGCCCCAGCATTTT. It translates to CAWSRQTNSNQPQHF.

The chain employs TRBV7-2 and TRBJ2-5, with 13 bases identical to TRBD2. Germline V gene lookup returns CDR1 SGHTA and CDR2 FQGNSA. V gave up 3 bases and J gave up 0 bases; unmatched junction bases: 1. There are 16 residues in the CDR3. The CDR3 DNA reads as TGTGCCAGCAGCTTTACTAGCGGGAGGGACCAAGAGACCCAGTACTTC. As protein: CASSFTSGRDQETQYF.

This clone appeared a single time. This chain connects TRBV2 to TRBJ1-3, with 10 bases identical to TRBD1. The CDR3 has 16 residues. Trimming cost V 6 bases and J 7 bases; bases outside gene matches: 12. The V gene's germline CDR1 is SNHLY and CDR2 FYNNEI. DNA of the CDR3: TGTGCCAGCAGGTTTCCGCGGGGGACAGGGGAGAACACCATATATTTT. Amino acids: CASRFPRGTGENTIYF.

The rearrangement uses TRBV5-1 and TRBJ2-5; possible D gene TRBD2, 6 bases. The CDR3 is 14 residues long. Trimming cost V 4 bases and J 4 bases, with 14 bases left between them. CDR1 and CDR2 from the germline V gene are SGHRS and YFSETQ. The CDR3 region is CASSRDSGGETQYF. The CDR3 nucleotides read TGCGCCAGCAGCCGCGACTCCGGGGGAGAGACCCAGTACTTC.

The chain combines TRBV11-2 with TRBJ1-1; D gene ambiguous. This CDR3 spans 12 amino acids. V lost 5 bases, J lost 12 bases, and 16 bases lay in between. Germline V gene data show CDR1 as SGHAT and CDR2 as FQNNGV. Here the CDR3 reads CASSLTVRETFF. The CDR3 nucleotides read TGTGCCAGCAGCCTCACCGTTCGAGAAACTTTCTTT.

The CDR3 sequence: CASSFGGAYEQYF. CDR3 nucleotides: TGTGCCAGCAGCTTCGGGGGTGCCTACGAGCAGTACTTC. The V gene is TRBV7-2, the J gene TRBJ2-7, with D tentatively TRBD2 (6 bases). V was cut by 3 bases and J by 2 bases, with 8 bases left in between. Germline CDR1 SGHTA, CDR2 FQGNSA. The CDR3 length is 13 residues.

The chain combines TRBV7-9 with TRBJ1-2, with 9 bases matching TRBD1. Germline CDR1 is SEHNR and CDR2 is FQNEAQ (reference sequence). V gave up 1 base and J gave up 4 bases; unmatched junction bases: 7. CDR3 length: 16 amino acids. CDR3 sequence (DNA): TGTGCCAGCAGCTTAGAAGGGACAGGGATCATCTATGGCTACACCTTC. Protein sequence: CASSLEGTGIIYGYTF.

V gene TRBV4-2 combines with J gene TRBJ2-5, with 11 bases that match TRBD2. V trimming: 2 bases; J trimming: 5 bases; junction bases outside the gene matches: 4. The CDR3 loop spans 15 amino acids. The germline V gene has CDR1 LGHNA and CDR2 YNFKEQ. CDR3: CASSQHSGRGETQYF. The CDR3 DNA is TGTGCCAGCAGCCAACATAGCGGGAGGGGGGAGACCCAGTACTTC.

Turning to this clone: The sample contains more than one DNA sequence encoding this CDR3. V and J are TRBV5-1 and TRBJ2-3, with 9 positions matching TRBD2. V shed 0 bases, J shed 2 bases, and the junction held 4 bases outside the gene matches. CDR3 length: 16 amino acids. The V gene's germline CDR1 is SGHRS and CDR2 YFSETQ. CDR3 DNA: TGCGCCAGCAGCTTGGGGGCTAGCGGGACCACAGATACGCAGTATTTT. Amino acid sequence: CASSLGASGTTDTQYF. Based on the CDR3 plus reference TRBV5-1 and TRBJ2-3, the full variable domain is KAGVTQTPRYLIKTRGQQVTLSCSPISGHRSVSWYQQTPGQGLQFLFEYFSETQRNKGNFPGRFSGRQFSNSRSEMNVSTLELGDSALYLCASSLGASGTTDTQYFGPGTRLTVL.

The chain carries TRBV2 and TRBJ2-7; 8 positions match TRBD2. The CDR3 spans 15 residues. The J segment lost 6 bases and the V segment lost 0 bases, leaving 7 bases of the junction unmatched. Germline CDR1 SNHLY, CDR2 FYNNEI. The CDR3 DNA sequence: TGTGCCAGCAGTGAAGCGAGCGGGAGCCCTGGCGAGCAGTACTTC. This sequence encodes CASSEASGSPGEQYF.

CDR3 in amino acids: CASSLPPGNTEAFF. The CDR3 coding sequence is TGTGCCAGCAGCTTACCCCCGGGGAACACTGAAGCTTTCTTT. The chain links TRBV11-1 to TRBJ1-1, with no clear D. In germline, CDR1 is SGHAT, CDR2 FQDESV (reference sequence). CDR3 length equals 14 residues. V shed 2 bases and J shed 1 base, with 8 bases lying between them.

This clone has a handful of counts. The chain has TRBV2 and TRBJ1-1; D remains ambiguous. The V gene's germline CDR1 is SNHLY and CDR2 FYNNEI. V lost 1 base to trimming and J lost 7 bases, with 13 bases between them. This CDR3 region has 14 residues. This chain's CDR3 is CASSEGWQPGEAFF. The CDR3, as DNA: TGTGCCAGCAGTGAAGGGTGGCAACCGGGTGAAGCTTTCTTT.

The chain links TRBV6-6 to TRBJ2-3; TRBD2 agrees at 9 bases. Trimming at V came to 5 bases and at J to 1 base, leaving 10 bases not matched to a gene. Germline-derived CDR1 and CDR2 are MNHNY and SVGAGI (reference sequence). The CDR3 totals 17 residues. In nucleotides, the CDR3 is TGTGCCAGCAGTGGATCACAACTAGCGGGTCGCACAGATACGCAGTATTTT. The encoded protein is CASSGSQLAGRTDTQYF.

The V call is TRBV19, the J call TRBJ1-5; D remains ambiguous. V was cut by 11 bases and J by 2 bases, with 13 bases left in between. Germline lookup yields CDR1 LNHDA and CDR2 SQIVND (reference sequence). The length of the CDR3 is 13 residues. The CDR3 DNA is TGTGCCGGGAGCGGTGGGGGCAATCAGCCCCAGCATTTT. Amino acids: CAGSGGGNQPQHF. The full variable domain, rest sourced from reference TRBV19 and TRBJ1-5, is DGGITQSPKYLFRKEGQNVTLSCEQNLNHDAMYWYRQDPGQGLRLIYYSQIVNDFQKGDIAEGYSVSREKKESFPLTVTSAQKNPTAFYLCAGSGGGNQPQHFGDGTRLSIL.